A single sample is the source of the 24 T cell receptor beta chains below, sequenced in a study of T cell responses to AZD1222 COVID-19 vaccine. Method: immunoSEQ multiplex PCR; TCRdb's copy keeps in-frame clones and lacks some. The table records over 120,000 clones, over 85% of them present only once. The sample was peripheral blood, taken on day 0 of AZD1222 vaccination. The receptors here all came from an adult in good health.

Written as DNA, the CDR3 is TGCGCCAGCAGCCTGAGTGGAGAGGGTTACGAGCAGTACTTC. It specifies CASSLSGEGYEQYF. V gene TRBV5-1 combines with J gene TRBJ2-7, with D maybe TRBD2 (5 bases). Germline V gene sequence: CDR1 SGHRS, CDR2 YFSETQ. This CDR3 contains 14 residues. The V and J ends lost 4 bases and 4 bases respectively, with 15 bases between them.

This chain connects TRBV7-9 to TRBJ1-4; perhaps TRBD1 as D (5 bases). V was shortened by 1 base and J by 8 bases, with 11 bases between the two germline ends. Germline V lookup: CDR1 SEHNR, CDR2 FQNEAQ (reference sequence). This CDR3 contains 14 residues. The DNA for the CDR3 is TGTGCCAGCAGCTTAGTGAGGGGAGACGAAAAACTGTTTTTT. Amino acid sequence: CASSLVRGDEKLFF.

The chain is built from TRBV3-1 (or the pseudogene TRBV3-2) and TRBJ1-4; D not certain. V lost 4 bases and J lost 2, with 5 bases in between. The length of the CDR3 is 13 residues. Germline V gene data show CDR1 as LGHDT and CDR2 as YNNKEL (reference sequence). The CDR3 region has the DNA TGTGCCAGCAGCCCCAACACTAATGAAAAACTGTTTTTT. This translates into CASSPNTNEKLFF.

This clone was seen once. The rearrangement joins TRBV19 to TRBJ1-5; D remains unclear. In germline, CDR1 is LNHDA, CDR2 SQIVND (reference sequence). V was pared by 3 bases and J by 2 bases, with 5 bases between. The length of the CDR3 is 13 residues. The CDR3 DNA sequence: TGTGCCAGTAGTATCGCTGGCAATCAGCCCCAGCATTTT. Protein: CASSIAGNQPQHF. Drawing the rest from reference TRBV19 and TRBJ1-5, the complete variable domain is DGGITQSPKYLFRKEGQNVTLSCEQNLNHDAMYWYRQDPGQGLRLIYYSQIVNDFQKGDIAEGYSVSREKKESFPLTVTSAQKNPTAFYLCASSIAGNQPQHFGDGTRLSIL.

This CDR3 is CASSIAGGSNGYTF. Here the CDR3 DNA reads TGTGCCAGTAGTATCGCCGGGGGTTCGAATGGCTACACCTTC. This chain uses TRBV19 with TRBJ1-2; D may be TRBD1 (5 bases). Germline CDR1 reads LNHDA; CDR2 reads SQIVND (reference sequence). The germline V and J ends were trimmed by 3 bases and 6 bases, with 14 bases remaining between them. This CDR3 has 14 residues.

The gene calls are TRBV28 and TRBJ2-1; 10 nucleotides match TRBD2. V shed 5 bases and J 0 bases; nucleotides not matched to a gene: 10. Germline lookup yields CDR1 MDHEN and CDR2 SYDVKM. The CDR3 sequence is 18 residues long. The chain's CDR3 is CASSLQLAGTSSYNEQFF. CDR3 sequence (DNA): TGTGCCAGCAGTCTACAACTAGCGGGGACAAGCTCCTACAATGAGCAGTTCTTC. The full variable domain, in which reference TRBV28 and TRBJ2-1 provide the parts outside the CDR3, is DVKVTQSSRYLVKRTGEKVFLECVQDMDHENMFWYRQDPGLGLRLIYFSYDVKMKEKGDIPEGYSVSREKKERFSLILESASTNQTSMYLCASSLQLAGTSSYNEQFFGPGTRLTVL.

This chain connects TRBV4-1 to TRBJ2-3; D gene unclear. Trimming removed 2 bases at V and 1 base at J, with 10 bases between. This CDR3 region has 15 residues. Germline CDR1 and CDR2: MGHRA and YSYEKL. The CDR3 nucleotides read TGCGCCAGCAGCCAAAGAAACCTCGGCACAGATACGCAGTATTTT. Encoded protein: CASSQRNLGTDTQYF.

The count of this clone is one. The V call is TRBV5-1, the J call TRBJ2-2; TRBD2 agrees at 8 bases. The germline V gene encodes CDR1 SGHRS and CDR2 YFSETQ. The CDR3 totals 15 residues. Germline trimming cut 9 bases from V and 5 bases from J; bases unmatched to any gene: 12. In DNA form, the CDR3 reads TGCGCCACCCAAGGTGGTCTAGCGGGTACCGGGGAGCTGTTTTTT. Amino acid sequence: CATQGGLAGTGELFF.

With respect to this clone: A read error may produce the germline difference seen at one junction end. CDR3 protein: CASSFRAARKDF. CDR3 nucleotides: TGTGCCAGCAGTTTTAGGGCCGCCAGGAAAGATTTT. The rearrangement links TRBV28 to TRBJ1-5; D unresolved. CDR3 length equals 12 residues. Germline V gene lookup returns CDR1 MDHEN and CDR2 SYDVKM. The full variable domain, rest sourced from reference TRBV28 and TRBJ1-5, is DVKVTQSSRYLVKRTGEKVFLECVQDMDHENMFWYRQDPGLGLRLIYFSYDVKMKEKGDIPEGYSVSREKKERFSLILESASTNQTSMYLCASSFRAARKDFGDGTRLSIL.

The chain uses TRBV10-2 and TRBJ2-7, with no clear D. The V end lost 3 bases, the J end lost 12 bases, and 12 bases lay between the germline ends. This CDR3 comprises 11 residues. CDR1 and CDR2 (germline): WSHSY, SAAADI. This CDR3 reads CASSDFQSRYF. The CDR3 nucleotides read TGCGCCAGCAGTGACTTCCAGTCGCGGTACTTC.

CDR3 residues: CASSLPWGARGTDTQYF. The CDR3 DNA is TGCGCCAGCAGCCTGCCGTGGGGGGCGCGTGGCACAGATACGCAGTATTTT. This chain uses TRBV5-1 with TRBJ2-3; either TRBD1 or TRBD2 may fit D (6 bases each). The CDR3 is 17 amino acids. With 4 bases removed from V and 1 base from J, the gap between germline ends came to 19 bases. Germline V lookup: CDR1 SGHRS, CDR2 YFSETQ.

This sequence joins TRBV19 and TRBJ2-1; possibly TRBD2 for D (7 bases). The germline V gene has CDR1 LNHDA and CDR2 SQIVND (reference sequence). The CDR3 is 18 residues long. Trimming pared 5 bases from V and 1 base from J, leaving 21 bases between. This chain's CDR3 is CASSPGGTLRISYNEQFF. CDR3 DNA sequence: TGTGCCAGTAGTCCCGGGGGGACATTGAGAATATCCTACAATGAGCAGTTCTTC.

J is TRBJ2-1 and V is TRBV6-1, with 10 bases fitting TRBD2. This CDR3 is 16 amino acids long. CDR1 and CDR2 from the germline V gene are MNHNS and SASEGT. The ends lost 2 bases at V and 5 bases at J; junction bases unmatched: 6. The CDR3 here is CASSEPGLAPNNEQFF. CDR3 DNA: TGTGCCAGCAGTGAACCGGGACTAGCGCCCAACAATGAGCAGTTCTTC.

The gene calls are TRBV7-9 and TRBJ1-3; maybe TRBD1 (6 bases). Germline lookup yields CDR1 SEHNR and CDR2 FQNEAQ (reference sequence). V was shortened by 4 bases and J by 4 bases, with 14 bases between the two germline ends. This CDR3 has 15 residues. The CDR3 coding sequence is TGTGCCAGCAGCTCGATCCGGGACACAGGAAACACCATATATTTT. Protein: CASSSIRDTGNTIYF.

J is TRBJ1-2 and V is TRBV3-1 (or the pseudogene TRBV3-2); 7 nucleotides line up with TRBD1. The germline V gene has CDR1 LGHDT and CDR2 YNNKEL (reference sequence). This CDR3 is 16 amino acids long. J lost 4 bases, V lost 3 bases, and 11 bases had no gene match. The DNA for the CDR3 is TGTGCCAGCAGCCAGCCTGGGGACAGCCTAGCCTATGGCTACACCTTC. Translated: CASSQPGDSLAYGYTF.

Comments on this clone: The junction differs from germline at one of its ends, possibly a read error. The chain joins TRBV28 to TRBJ2-4, with a possible D match to TRBD2 (5 bases). Germline V gene sequence: CDR1 MDHEN, CDR2 SYDVKM. The CDR3 sequence is 12 residues long. As DNA, the CDR3 is TGTGCCAGCAGTATAAAGGGCCTGGGAGCTGACTTC. Protein sequence: CASSIKGLGADF.

This chain joins TRBV28 and TRBJ2-7; D uncertain. Germline CDR1 MDHEN, CDR2 SYDVKM. The CDR3 runs to 13 residues. V dropped 2 bases and J dropped 2 bases, with 7 bases sitting between them. Here the CDR3 reads CASSLPTAYEQYF. The DNA of the CDR3 is TGTGCCAGCAGTTTACCGACTGCCTACGAGCAGTACTTC.

About this clone: Other DNA sequences within the sample encode an identical CDR3. The chain is built from TRBV6-5 and TRBJ1-1; D uncertain. V was trimmed by 4 bases and J by 4 bases, leaving 4 bases between them. The CDR3 is 11 residues long. Looked up from germline, CDR1 is MNHEY and CDR2 is SVGAGI. In nucleotides, the CDR3 is TGTGCCAGCAGTTCTTCCACTGAAGCTTTCTTT. It codes for CASSSSTEAFF.

V and J are TRBV6-1 and TRBJ1-6; D is undetermined. The CDR3 has 15 amino acids. Germline lookup yields CDR1 MNHNS and CDR2 SASEGT. Between the trimmed V and J ends, which lost 2 bases and 7 bases, there was a span of 12 bases. The CDR3 loop reads CASSEIGNTNSPLHF. The CDR3 DNA is TGTGCCAGCAGTGAAATAGGGAATACCAATTCACCCCTCCACTTT.

V usage is TRBV11-2 and J usage is TRBJ2-3; D uncertain. The V end lost 5 bases, the J end lost 4 bases, and 10 bases lay between the germline ends. From germline, CDR1 is SGHAT and CDR2 FQNNGV. The CDR3 sequence is 13 residues long. The CDR3 coding sequence is TGTGCCAGCAGCCCTACTAACTCAGATACGCAGTATTTT. Translated: CASSPTNSDTQYF.

The DNA of the CDR3 is TGTGCCAGCAGTTTGAGCTATGAGCAGTTCTTC. Its protein is CASSLSYEQFF. The genes are TRBV6-2 or TRBV6-3 and TRBJ2-1, with D unclear. Germline V gene data show CDR1 as MNHEY and CDR2 as SVGEGT. The V gene lost 4 bases and the J gene lost 8 bases, with 6 bases spanning the gap. The CDR3 length is 11 residues.

A word on this clone: The sample has other DNA sequences that encode this CDR3 too. The rearrangement links TRBV7-9 to TRBJ2-7; TRBD1 aligns across 12 bases. The CDR3 is made up of 14 amino acids. J gave up 5 bases and V 2 bases, and 1 base lay outside the gene matches. Germline CDR1 SEHNR, CDR2 FQNEAQ (reference sequence). The CDR3 reads CASSLRDRGHEQYF. The CDR3 DNA reads TGTGCCAGCAGCTTACGGGACAGGGGGCACGAGCAGTACTTC. Using reference TRBV7-9 and TRBJ2-7 for the parts outside the CDR3, the full variable domain is DTGVSQNPRHKITKRGQNVTFRCDPISEHNRLYWYRQTLGQGPEFLTYFQNEAQLEKSRLLSDRFSAERPKGSFSTLEIQRTEQGDSAMYLCASSLRDRGHEQYFGPGTRLTVT.

The V and J genes are TRBV7-8 and TRBJ2-1, with 12 positions matching TRBD2. Per the germline V gene, CDR1 is SGHVS and CDR2 is FQNEAQ. The CDR3 totals 18 residues. Losses at the gene ends were 5 bases for V and 0 bases for J; bases not matched to a gene: 8. The chain's CDR3 is CASSTGLAGWSSYNEQFF. CDR3 DNA sequence: TGTGCCAGCAGCACGGGACTAGCGGGCTGGAGCTCCTACAATGAGCAGTTCTTC.

V gene TRBV4-1 combines with J gene TRBJ1-2, with D possibly matching TRBD1 (5 bases). Germline CDR1 reads MGHRA; CDR2 reads YSYEKL. The CDR3 is made up of 14 amino acids. Trimming shortened V by 1 base and J by 5 bases, and 11 bases separated the two germline ends. CDR3 sequence reads: CASSQATGSYGYTF. DNA for the CDR3: TGCGCCAGCAGCCAAGCTACAGGTTCTTATGGCTACACCTTC.